The source of this T cell receptor (beta chain) is a study of T cells in Graves' hyperthyroidism and ophthalmopathy. Amplified TCR beta CDR3 regions derived from RNA transcripts. The primer set for the first-round RT-PCR of the TCR CDR3 was HTBI. TCRdb processed the multiplex PCR reads anew with MiXCR; each CDR3 protein has one entry. The sample lists over 300,000 distinct CDR3 sequences, approximately 15% occurring once. The CDR3 sequence is 13 residues long. CDR1 LNHDA and CDR2 SQIVND come from the germline V gene (reference sequence). Trimming stripped 7 bases from V and 7 bases from J, with 14 bases between.

This clonotype was obtained from a woman in her sixties with Graves' hyperthyroidism. The chain recombines TRBV19 with TRBJ2-1, with D hard to call. The material sequenced was blood. This chain's CDR3 is CASNISARNEQFF. The DNA of the CDR3 is TGTGCCAGTAATATTTCGGCTCGAAATGAGCAGTTCTTC.